This entry is about one T cell receptor beta chain. It lacks a known antigen. No quality values exist for individual bases; no much larger clone is one base distant. Compared with germline, V lacks 8 bases and J lacks 6 bases; bases without a gene match: 11. The CDR3 goes from the cysteine to the phenylalanine over 14 residues. Solely the CDR3 DNA is kept, with 42 bases framed from the first base. The germline V gene (reference sequence) sets CDR1 to MNHEY and CDR2 to SMNVEV. These data originate in a study of shared clonotypes between healthy human individuals (dated by TCRdb to between 2020 and 2021). Regarding the study in general: The cohort included three men and a couple of women between 18 and 49 years of age. For each donor, CD4 naive and CD4 memory were each run on three plates, CD8 naive on two plates, and CD8 memory on one plate. Blood TCR repertoires of a handful of healthy adults were deeply sequenced to estimate repertoire size and the extent of clonotype sharing between individuals. Different laboratories and diverse techniques were used to prepare libraries and sequence TCR repertoires, to increase sequencing depth and limit assay-specific biases. Between about 0.8 and 8.9 billion PBMCs per donor were obtained by leukapheresis.

For the CD8 naive samples, CD45RO-negative cells were positively selected for CCR7, yielding a CD45RA+CCR7+ population from which TemRA cells were excluded. Donors were healthy HIV-negative adults with no recently reported acute infections or vaccinations. Every donor was a Caucasian adult residing in Nashville, Tennessee, USA. After blood collection by leukapheresis, PBMCs were isolated using Ficoll-Histopaque density gradient centrifugation and then cryopreserved in the vapor phase of liquid nitrogen. Analytical flow cytometry was used to check the purity and quantity of every magnetically sorted T cell population. Each sorted fraction had its genomic DNA isolated and then quantified by UV absorbance on a Nanodrop 2000c. TCR CDR3 regions were amplified from genomic DNA by multiplex PCR using the deep immunoSEQ assay. Genomic DNA extracted from each cell subset was distributed evenly over all wells of several immunoSEQ 96-well plates, and each plate served as one replicate. For sorted subsets, each replicate PCR was loaded with 150 to 250 ng genomic DNA, equivalent to 30,000 or so T cell genomes. The purified libraries were quantified using a Qubit 3.0 fluorometer, sized with a Bioanalyzer 2100, and then quantified again using the KAPA Library Quantification kit. Each immunoSEQ 96-well plate was sequenced on its own single-read 150-cycle Illumina NextSeq 550 flow cell. The paper's data handling went like this. The immunoSEQ output contained only junctional sequences without quality scores, so filtering could not match that applied to full-length reads. To assign V/J genes and CDR3, sequences were annotated against IMGT germline references using PyIR, a Python wrapper for IgBLAST v1.9. Reads were filtered out if the reads had weak V/J assignments (E-value above 1e-6), no CDR3, stop codons, out-of-frame junctions, or ambiguous translated residues. A V3J clonotype was defined by an identical inferred V gene, J gene, and CDR3 amino acid sequence. The percentage overlap between two repertoires was calculated by dividing the number of shared unique clonotypes by the size of the smaller repertoire. Three approaches were used to assess repertoire richness: RTK rarefaction, the Chao1 estimator, and Recon v2.1 estimates of unobserved clonotypes. Generation probabilities for all TCRbeta clonotypes obtained by the gDNA method from a handful of donors were computed using OLGA. The clones in this table, taken by TCRdb from immuneACCESS, are in-frame only. Not every clone is retained; where verified, under half of the shortfall comes from an unresolved V gene, and the cause of the rest is unknown. V and J calls and clone size are those listed in that table; D and trimming were worked out from the DNA. This sample has about 650,000 clones in its table, and roughly 95% of those were observed once. The ten largest make up around 0.11% of the sample.

Summary of the overall study and its limitations: Sampling was restricted to blood, and TCR repertoires in tissue are likely to differ from TCR repertoires in blood. Clonotypes shared by all four sorted-subset donors showed higher generation probabilities than non-shared clonotypes. Naive subsets generally had larger estimated clonotype richness than memory subsets did. The genetic and exposure-history diversity represented was limited by the small number of donors. Incomplete sequencing was indicated by rarefaction of sorted-subset datasets, despite the large sequencing depth. Pairwise subsampling indicated that sequencing depth was expected to affect the degree of clonotype sharing among donors. Across a handful of donors, about 5% of naive CD4, roughly 3.3% of naive CD8, 2.3% of memory CD4, and approximately 0.42% of memory CD8 clonotypes were shared.

Sequenced material: naive CD8+ T cells sorted from blood. This specimen's cell subset or site label, interpreted: CD45RA+CCR7+. This chain joins TRBV27 to TRBJ2-7; a stretch of 9 junction bases matches TRBD2. The sequence was obtained from a woman in her thirties in good health. CDR3 region: CASVPVAGDIEQYF. The DNA is TGTGCCAGCGTTCCTGTAGCGGGAGATATCGAGCAGTACTTC.